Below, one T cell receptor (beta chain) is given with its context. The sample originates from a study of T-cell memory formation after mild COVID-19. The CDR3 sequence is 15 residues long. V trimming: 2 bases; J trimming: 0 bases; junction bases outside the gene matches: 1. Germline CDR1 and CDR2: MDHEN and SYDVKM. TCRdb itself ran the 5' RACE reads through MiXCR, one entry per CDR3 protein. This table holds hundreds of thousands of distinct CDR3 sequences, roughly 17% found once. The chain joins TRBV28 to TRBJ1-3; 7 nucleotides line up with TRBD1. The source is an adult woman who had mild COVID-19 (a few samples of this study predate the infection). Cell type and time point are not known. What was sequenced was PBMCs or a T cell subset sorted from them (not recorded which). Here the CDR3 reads CASSLNRGSGNTIYF. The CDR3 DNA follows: TGTGCCAGCAGTTTAAACAGGGGCTCTGGAAACACCATATATTTT.